This TCR beta chain derives from a study of control samples from healthy donors and cancer patients. With 9 bases clipped from V and 2 bases from J, the junction kept 10 bases outside the gene matches. CDR1 and CDR2 (germline): SGHRS, YFSETQ. This CDR3 region has 14 residues. The method was immunoSEQ multiplex PCR; TCRdb's version includes in-frame clones alone and lacks a portion of them. The sample lists approximately 140,000 clones, approximately 89% seen once, with roughly 7.8% in the top ten. The origin of this receptor is a man aged 45-60 years with head and neck cancer. Sequences were obtained from PBMCs. This chain uses TRBV5-1 with TRBJ2-5; 7 bases are a match to TRBD1. For the CDR3, the DNA is TGCGCCACTAGTCCACAGGGGTCGCAAGAGACCCAGTACTTC. Its translation is CATSPQGSQETQYF. Full variable domain (rest looked up from reference TRBV5-1 and TRBJ2-5): KAGVTQTPRYLIKTRGQQVTLSCSPISGHRSVSWYQQTPGQGLQFLFEYFSETQRNKGNFPGRFSGRQFSNSRSEMNVSTLELGDSALYLCATSPQGSQETQYFGPGTRLLVL.